This T cell receptor beta chain was sequenced in a study of blood T cell repertoires in COVID-19. Study background: Sources were T cells, B-cell-depleted T cells, or PBMCs; the material itself was cDNA or gDNA.

Sequencing was performed with immunoSEQ multiplex PCR; in TCRdb, only in-frame clones are kept and a portion is missing. The sample lists approximately 68,000 clones; under 85% were seen once. The germline V gene has CDR1 DFQATT and CDR2 SNEGSKA (reference sequence). Trimming removed 2 bases at V and 7 bases at J, with 6 bases between. This CDR3 has 10 residues. The sequence was collected from a woman aged 45-59 years with acute or convalescent COVID-19. J is TRBJ2-7 and V is TRBV20-1, with D tentatively TRBD1 (6 bases). The sample taken for sequencing was peripheral blood. The CDR3 loop reads CSARQGEQYF. CDR3 in DNA: TGCAGTGCTAGACAGGGGGAGCAGTACTTC.